A selection of T cell receptor beta chains follows, all from one sample in a study of blood T cell repertoires in COVID-19. The method was immunoSEQ multiplex PCR; TCRdb's version includes in-frame clones alone and lacks a portion of them. The table has around 220,000 clones, less than 85% seen once. Material: peripheral blood. Receptors were obtained from an elderly woman with active or convalescent COVID-19. Each CDR3 is given with its conserved first and last residue. A D gene is named only where the DNA matches it firmly. Clone size, where shown, is once, few, many, or a class for clones that have expanded.

j_gene: TRBJ1-2; d_gene: TRBD1; v_gene: TRBV2; abundance: .; CDR3aa: CASSEFGQGFGYTF; CDR3nt: TGTGCCAGCAGTGAATTCGGACAGGGGTTTGGCTACACCTTC
j_gene: TRBJ1-4; d_gene: TRBD1; v_gene: TRBV15; abundance: .; CDR3aa: CATSRDYQGAREKLFF; CDR3nt: TGTGCCACCAGCAGAGATTATCAGGGGGCGCGTGAAAAACTGTTTTTT
j_gene: TRBJ1-2; d_gene: TRBD1; v_gene: TRBV24-1; abundance: .; CDR3aa: CATSDPTGRISGYTF; CDR3nt: TGTGCCACCAGTGACCCGACAGGGCGAATATCTGGCTACACCTTC
j_gene: TRBJ2-1; d_gene: .; v_gene: TRBV5-6; abundance: .; CDR3aa: CASSSIGGAYEQFF; CDR3nt: TGTGCCAGCAGCTCAATTGGGGGGGCTTATGAGCAGTTCTTC
j_gene: TRBJ1-2; d_gene: .; v_gene: TRBV5-4; abundance: .; CDR3aa: CASSTQARYGYTF; CDR3nt: TGTGCCAGCAGCACCCAGGCCCGATATGGCTACACCTTC
j_gene: TRBJ1-6; d_gene: .; v_gene: TRBV28; abundance: once; CDR3aa: CASSSAGNKGSPLHF; CDR3nt: TGTGCCAGCAGTTCGGCGGGGAATAAGGGTTCACCCCTCCACTTT
j_gene: TRBJ1-4; d_gene: .; v_gene: TRBV7-9; abundance: .; CDR3aa: CASGRGAGEKLFF; CDR3nt: TGTGCCAGCGGCAGGGGCGCAGGGGAAAAACTGTTTTTT
j_gene: TRBJ2-1; d_gene: .; v_gene: TRBV2; abundance: .; CDR3aa: CASSEVAQGGNEQFF; CDR3nt: TGTGCCAGCAGTGAAGTCGCACAGGGTGGTAATGAGCAGTTCTTC
j_gene: TRBJ2-1; d_gene: TRBD1; v_gene: TRBV11-2; abundance: once; CDR3aa: CASRLRDRNNEQFF; CDR3nt: TGTGCCAGCAGACTCCGGGACAGAAACAATGAGCAGTTCTTC
j_gene: TRBJ2-3; d_gene: TRBD2; v_gene: TRBV6-1; abundance: .; CDR3aa: CASSEASGSPTDTQYF; CDR3nt: TGTGCCAGCAGTGAAGCGAGCGGGAGTCCCACAGATACGCAGTATTTT
j_gene: TRBJ2-1; d_gene: .; v_gene: TRBV5-1; abundance: few; CDR3aa: CASSLAAGFNEQFF; CDR3nt: TGCGCCAGCAGCTTGGCCGCAGGGTTTAATGAGCAGTTCTTC
j_gene: TRBJ2-2; d_gene: TRBD1; v_gene: TRBV2; abundance: .; CDR3aa: CASSGQGLNTGELFF; CDR3nt: TGTGCCAGCAGTGGACAGGGATTGAACACCGGGGAGCTGTTTTTT
j_gene: TRBJ2-1; d_gene: TRBD2; v_gene: TRBV7-2; abundance: .; CDR3aa: CASSPWGGGRYNEQFF; CDR3nt: TGTGCCAGCAGCCCGTGGGGCGGGGGGCGGTATAATGAGCAGTTCTTC
j_gene: TRBJ1-2; d_gene: .; v_gene: TRBV5-1; abundance: .; CDR3aa: CASRTETGVYGYTF; CDR3nt: TGCGCCAGCAGGACTGAGACGGGAGTCTATGGCTACACCTTC
j_gene: TRBJ1-1; d_gene: TRBD1; v_gene: TRBV5-1; abundance: .; CDR3aa: CASSFGTGVRTEAFF; CDR3nt: TGCGCCAGCAGCTTCGGGACAGGGGTTCGGACTGAAGCTTTCTTT
j_gene: TRBJ1-2; d_gene: .; v_gene: TRBV28; abundance: .; CDR3aa: CASSTLIANGYTF; CDR3nt: TGTGCCAGCAGTACTTTAATAGCGAATGGCTACACCTTC
j_gene: TRBJ2-7; d_gene: TRBD2; v_gene: TRBV5-1; abundance: .; CDR3aa: CASGLPQAGSEQYF; CDR3nt: TGCGCCAGCGGCCTCCCCCAAGCGGGGTCCGAGCAGTACTTC
j_gene: TRBJ1-2; d_gene: .; v_gene: TRBV27; abundance: .; CDR3aa: CASSLNGYGYTF; CDR3nt: TGTGCCAGCAGTTTAAACGGCTATGGCTACACCTTC
j_gene: TRBJ1-2; d_gene: .; v_gene: TRBV7-2; abundance: .; CDR3aa: CASSPQEAANYGYTF; CDR3nt: TGTGCCAGCAGCCCTCAGGAGGCCGCTAACTATGGCTACACCTTC
j_gene: TRBJ1-1; d_gene: .; v_gene: TRBV6-5; abundance: .; CDR3aa: CASTESPMNTEAFF; CDR3nt: TGTGCCAGCACCGAGTCCCCCATGAACACTGAAGCTTTCTTT
j_gene: TRBJ2-2; d_gene: TRBD2; v_gene: TRBV10-3; abundance: few; CDR3aa: CAISTPGRVTNTGELFF; CDR3nt: TGTGCCATCAGCACCCCCGGGAGGGTTACGAACACCGGGGAGCTGTTTTTT
j_gene: TRBJ2-5; d_gene: .; v_gene: TRBV27; abundance: .; CDR3aa: CASGPSGYGETQYF; CDR3nt: TGTGCCAGCGGCCCATCGGGGTACGGAGAGACCCAGTACTTC
j_gene: TRBJ1-3; d_gene: TRBD1; v_gene: TRBV10-3; abundance: .; CDR3aa: CAISDPTGLGNTIYF; CDR3nt: TGTGCCATCAGTGATCCGACAGGGCTTGGAAACACCATATATTTT
j_gene: TRBJ1-2; d_gene: TRBD1; v_gene: TRBV6-5; abundance: .; CDR3aa: CASSRDSLNYGYTF; CDR3nt: TGTGCCAGCAGTCGGGACAGCCTTAACTATGGCTACACCTTC
j_gene: TRBJ2-3; d_gene: TRBD1; v_gene: TRBV5-1; abundance: .; CDR3aa: CASSQGRQGDTQYF; CDR3nt: TGCGCCAGCAGCCAGGGGAGACAGGGAGATACGCAGTATTTT
j_gene: TRBJ1-2; d_gene: TRBD1; v_gene: TRBV28; abundance: .; CDR3aa: CASSLFQGELSNGYTF; CDR3nt: TGTGCCAGCAGTTTATTCCAGGGGGAACTTAGCAATGGCTACACCTTC
j_gene: TRBJ1-1; d_gene: TRBD1; v_gene: TRBV29-1; abundance: few; CDR3aa: CSAGDRENTEAFF; CDR3nt: TGCAGCGCAGGGGACAGGGAGAACACTGAAGCTTTCTTT
j_gene: TRBJ2-7; d_gene: .; v_gene: TRBV6-5; abundance: .; CDR3aa: CASRDNTGTDEQYF; CDR3nt: TGTGCCAGCAGGGATAATACAGGGACCGACGAGCAGTACTTC
j_gene: TRBJ1-6; d_gene: .; v_gene: TRBV28; abundance: once; CDR3aa: CASSYYGGSLFHF; CDR3nt: TGTGCCAGCAGTTACTATGGGGGGTCGCTGTTCCACTTT
j_gene: TRBJ2-3; d_gene: TRBD2; v_gene: TRBV4-2; abundance: .; CDR3aa: CASSQDGGASDTQYF; CDR3nt: TGTGCCAGCAGCCAAGACGGGGGGGCCTCAGATACGCAGTATTTT
j_gene: TRBJ2-7; d_gene: TRBD1; v_gene: TRBV15; abundance: .; CDR3aa: CATRRPGTGPYEQYF; CDR3nt: TGTGCCACCAGACGACCCGGGACAGGACCATACGAGCAGTACTTC
j_gene: TRBJ2-1; d_gene: TRBD2; v_gene: TRBV6-6; abundance: .; CDR3aa: CASRRTGTIGVPKNQFF; CDR3nt: TGTGCCAGCAGACGAACCGGGACTATAGGGGTCCCCAAGAATCAGTTCTTC
j_gene: TRBJ2-3; d_gene: TRBD2; v_gene: TRBV5-1; abundance: .; CDR3aa: CASSVAGGPDTQYF; CDR3nt: TGCGCCAGCAGTGTAGCGGGGGGGCCGGATACGCAGTATTTT
j_gene: TRBJ2-5; d_gene: TRBD1; v_gene: TRBV10-1; abundance: .; CDR3aa: CASSQGGTGTQYF; CDR3nt: TGCGCCAGCTCCCAAGGAGGGACAGGGACCCAGTACTTC
j_gene: TRBJ1-3; d_gene: .; v_gene: TRBV3-1/TRBV3-2; abundance: .; CDR3aa: CASTPSSSGNTIYF; CDR3nt: TGTGCCAGCACGCCTTCGAGCTCTGGAAACACCATATATTTT
j_gene: TRBJ2-1; d_gene: .; v_gene: TRBV5-1; abundance: .; CDR3aa: CASGSPGYNEQFF; CDR3nt: TGCGCCAGCGGTTCCCCGGGCTACAATGAGCAGTTCTTC
j_gene: TRBJ2-1; d_gene: .; v_gene: TRBV20-1; abundance: .; CDR3aa: CSARFSQGQFF; CDR3nt: TGCAGTGCTAGATTTAGTCAGGGGCAGTTCTTC
j_gene: TRBJ2-7; d_gene: .; v_gene: TRBV7-2; abundance: .; CDR3aa: CASSLGTGRREQYF; CDR3nt: TGTGCCAGCAGCTTAGGGACTGGCAGGCGCGAGCAGTACTTC
j_gene: TRBJ1-2; d_gene: .; v_gene: TRBV27; abundance: once; CDR3aa: CASSLTRGGTNYGYTF; CDR3nt: TGTGCCAGCAGTTTAACTCGGGGGGGGACTAACTATGGCTACACCTTC
j_gene: TRBJ1-6; d_gene: TRBD1; v_gene: TRBV4-1; abundance: .; CDR3aa: CASSQVDRAFNSPLHF; CDR3nt: TGCGCCAGCAGCCAAGTGGACAGGGCTTTTAATTCACCCCTCCACTTT
j_gene: TRBJ2-3; d_gene: TRBD2; v_gene: TRBV4-1; abundance: .; CDR3aa: CASSQGPSGGAEDTQYF; CDR3nt: TGCGCCAGCAGCCAAGGGCCTAGCGGGGGGGCGGAAGATACGCAGTATTTT
j_gene: TRBJ1-2; d_gene: TRBD1; v_gene: TRBV3-1/TRBV3-2; abundance: once; CDR3aa: CASSQGQGLIRGYTF; CDR3nt: TGTGCCAGCAGCCAAGGACAGGGCCTGATCCGGGGCTACACCTTC
j_gene: TRBJ2-1; d_gene: TRBD2; v_gene: TRBV19; abundance: .; CDR3aa: CASSIKGGGAFPSSYNEQFF; CDR3nt: TGTGCCAGTAGTATAAAAGGCGGGGGGGCATTTCCCAGCTCCTACAATGAGCAGTTCTTC
j_gene: TRBJ1-3; d_gene: .; v_gene: TRBV5-6; abundance: .; CDR3aa: CASSLLGARLSGNTIYF; CDR3nt: TGTGCCAGCAGCTTGTTGGGTGCCCGACTCTCTGGAAACACCATATATTTT
j_gene: TRBJ2-7; d_gene: TRBD2; v_gene: TRBV5-1; abundance: .; CDR3aa: CASSSRLALNEQYF; CDR3nt: TGCGCCAGCAGCTCAAGACTAGCGCTCAACGAGCAGTACTTC
j_gene: TRBJ2-7; d_gene: .; v_gene: TRBV14; abundance: .; CDR3aa: CASSQLQGAVDEQYF; CDR3nt: TGTGCCAGCAGCCAACTACAGGGAGCCGTGGACGAGCAGTACTTC
j_gene: TRBJ1-1; d_gene: .; v_gene: TRBV11-2; abundance: .; CDR3aa: CASSQTYTEAFF; CDR3nt: TGTGCCAGCAGCCAGACTTACACTGAAGCTTTCTTT
j_gene: TRBJ1-1; d_gene: TRBD1; v_gene: TRBV6-5; abundance: .; CDR3aa: CASRDQGARPEAFF; CDR3nt: TGTGCCAGCAGGGATCAGGGGGCTCGGCCTGAAGCTTTCTTT
j_gene: TRBJ1-4; d_gene: .; v_gene: TRBV7-2; abundance: .; CDR3aa: CASSDQRGGIREKLFF; CDR3nt: TGTGCCAGCAGCGATCAACGGGGGGGCATTCGGGAAAAACTGTTTTTT
j_gene: TRBJ2-7; d_gene: .; v_gene: TRBV3-1/TRBV3-2; abundance: .; CDR3aa: CASSQDRSSQYF; CDR3nt: TGTGCCAGCAGCCAAGATCGGTCCTCGCAGTACTTC
j_gene: TRBJ1-5; d_gene: TRBD1; v_gene: TRBV18; abundance: .; CDR3aa: CASSPATGGNQPQHF; CDR3nt: TGTGCCAGCTCACCAGCGACAGGGGGCAATCAGCCCCAGCATTTT
j_gene: TRBJ2-7; d_gene: .; v_gene: TRBV2; abundance: once; CDR3aa: CASSGSVEDEQYF; CDR3nt: TGTGCCAGCAGTGGGAGCGTTGAGGACGAGCAGTACTTC
j_gene: TRBJ2-3; d_gene: .; v_gene: TRBV5-8; abundance: .; CDR3aa: CASQTGPNTDTQYF; CDR3nt: TGTGCCAGCCAGACAGGTCCTAACACAGATACGCAGTATTTT
j_gene: TRBJ2-7; d_gene: .; v_gene: TRBV29-1; abundance: once; CDR3aa: CSVVEQLSYEQYF; CDR3nt: TGCAGCGTTGTCGAACAGCTTTCCTACGAGCAGTACTTC
j_gene: TRBJ1-2; d_gene: .; v_gene: TRBV3-1/TRBV3-2; abundance: few; CDR3aa: CASSQDTTALYGYTF; CDR3nt: TGTGCCAGCAGCCAAGATACAACAGCCCTCTATGGCTACACCTTC
j_gene: TRBJ2-1; d_gene: .; v_gene: TRBV18; abundance: .; CDR3aa: CASSPTPGSWYEQFF; CDR3nt: TGTGCCAGCTCACCGACACCCGGCAGTTGGTATGAGCAGTTCTTC
j_gene: TRBJ2-1; d_gene: .; v_gene: TRBV12-3/TRBV12-4; abundance: few; CDR3aa: CASSPRSRNEQFF; CDR3nt: TGTGCCAGCAGTCCCCGGTCTCGCAATGAGCAGTTCTTC
j_gene: TRBJ1-1; d_gene: .; v_gene: TRBV5-8; abundance: .; CDR3aa: CASSLVGGLVNTEAFF; CDR3nt: TGTGCCAGCAGCTTGGTGGGGGGGCTCGTGAACACTGAAGCTTTCTTT
j_gene: TRBJ1-2; d_gene: .; v_gene: TRBV7-9; abundance: .; CDR3aa: CASSLTGFDYGYTF; CDR3nt: TGTGCCAGCAGCCTCACAGGCTTTGACTATGGCTACACCTTC
j_gene: TRBJ1-6; d_gene: TRBD1; v_gene: TRBV19; abundance: .; CDR3aa: CASSITPGQLYSPLHF; CDR3nt: TGTGCCAGTAGTATAACTCCGGGACAGCTTTATTCACCCCTCCACTTT